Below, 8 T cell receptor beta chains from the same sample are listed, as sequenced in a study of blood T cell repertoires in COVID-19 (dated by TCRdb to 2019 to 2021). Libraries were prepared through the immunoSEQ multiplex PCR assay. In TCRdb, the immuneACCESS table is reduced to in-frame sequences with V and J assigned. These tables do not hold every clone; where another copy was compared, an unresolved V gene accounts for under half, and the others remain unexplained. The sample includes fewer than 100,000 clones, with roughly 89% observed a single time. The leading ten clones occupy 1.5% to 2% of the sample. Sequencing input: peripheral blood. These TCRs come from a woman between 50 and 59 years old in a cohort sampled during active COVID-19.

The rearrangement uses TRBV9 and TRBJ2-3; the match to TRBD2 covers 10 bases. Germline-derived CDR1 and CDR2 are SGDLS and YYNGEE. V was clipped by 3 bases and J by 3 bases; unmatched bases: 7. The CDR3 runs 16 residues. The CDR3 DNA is TGTGCCAGCAGCGGACGCTCTAGCGGGGGAACAGATACGCAGTATTTT. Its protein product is CASSGRSSGGTDTQYF.

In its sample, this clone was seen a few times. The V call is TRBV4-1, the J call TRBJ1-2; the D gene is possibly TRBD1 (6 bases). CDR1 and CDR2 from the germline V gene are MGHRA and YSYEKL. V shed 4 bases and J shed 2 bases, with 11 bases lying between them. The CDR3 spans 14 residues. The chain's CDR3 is CASSPQQGNYGYTF. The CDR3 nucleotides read TGCGCCAGCAGCCCCCAACAGGGAAACTATGGCTACACCTTC.

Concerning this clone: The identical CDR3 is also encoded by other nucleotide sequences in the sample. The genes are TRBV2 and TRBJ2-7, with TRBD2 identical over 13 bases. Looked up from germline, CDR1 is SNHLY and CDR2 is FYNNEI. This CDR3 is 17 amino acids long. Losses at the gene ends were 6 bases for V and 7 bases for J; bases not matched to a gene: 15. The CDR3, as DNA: TGTGCCAGCAGAGATCCCGGACTAGCGGGAGCGCGGGGAGAGCAGTACTTC. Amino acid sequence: CASRDPGLAGARGEQYF.

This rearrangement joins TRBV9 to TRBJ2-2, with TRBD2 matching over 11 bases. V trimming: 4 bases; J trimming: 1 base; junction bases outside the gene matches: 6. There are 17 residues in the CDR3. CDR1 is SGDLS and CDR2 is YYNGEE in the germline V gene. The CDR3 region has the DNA TGTGCCAGCAGCCTCGCCGGGACTAGCGGGAACACCGGGGAGCTGTTTTTT. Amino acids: CASSLAGTSGNTGELFF.

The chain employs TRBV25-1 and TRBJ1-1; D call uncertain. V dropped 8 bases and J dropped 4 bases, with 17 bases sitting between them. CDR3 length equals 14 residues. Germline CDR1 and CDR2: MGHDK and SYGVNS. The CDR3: CASRREGPGTEAFF. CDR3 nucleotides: TGTGCCAGCCGAAGGGAGGGCCCCGGCACTGAAGCTTTCTTT.

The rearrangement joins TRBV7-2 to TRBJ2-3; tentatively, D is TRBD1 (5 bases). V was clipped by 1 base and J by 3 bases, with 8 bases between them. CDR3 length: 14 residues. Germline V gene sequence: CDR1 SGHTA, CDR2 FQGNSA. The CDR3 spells CASSLGQLTDTQYF. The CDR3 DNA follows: TGTGCCAGCAGCTTAGGACAGCTAACAGATACGCAGTATTTT.

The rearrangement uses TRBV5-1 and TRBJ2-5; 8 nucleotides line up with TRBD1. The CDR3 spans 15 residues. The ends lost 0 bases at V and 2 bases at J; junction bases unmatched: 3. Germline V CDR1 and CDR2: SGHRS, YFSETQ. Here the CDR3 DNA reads TGCGCCAGCAGCTTGGCGGGACAGGAGCAAGAGACCCAGTACTTC. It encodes CASSLAGQEQETQYF.

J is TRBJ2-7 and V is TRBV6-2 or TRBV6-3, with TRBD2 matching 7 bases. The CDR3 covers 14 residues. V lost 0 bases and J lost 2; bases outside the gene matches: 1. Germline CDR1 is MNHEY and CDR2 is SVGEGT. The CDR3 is CASSYSTSPYEQYF. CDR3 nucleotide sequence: TGTGCCAGCAGTTACTCGACTAGCCCCTACGAGCAGTACTTC.